These 25 T cell receptor beta chains were sequenced from one sample in a study of T cell changes during pregnancy in multiple sclerosis (dated by TCRdb to about 2019). Library generation was performed with the immunoSEQ multiplex PCR assay. TCRdb stores this immuneACCESS table with in-frame sequences only. Part of the clones is absent; in the studies checked, under half of the shortfall reflects unresolved V genes, and no reason is known for the rest. For this sample there are tens of thousands of clones; less than 95% appear just once. Together, the top ten hold 0.4% to 0.6% of the sample. Sequenced here: CD4+ T cells from peripheral blood mononuclear cells, sampled in the first trimester of pregnancy. The receptors stem from a female donor in good health, enrolled as a control in a pregnancy study.

The V and J genes are TRBV7-2 and TRBJ2-2; 7 bases agree with TRBD1. CDR3 length: 16 residues. The ends lost 6 bases at V and 0 bases at J; junction bases unmatched: 7. The germline CDR1 and CDR2 sequences are SGHTA and FQGNSA. CDR3 bases: TGTGCCAGCAGTCTGTTGGGACAGTCGAACACCGGGGAGCTGTTTTTT. Amino acid sequence: CASSLLGQSNTGELFF.

The V and J genes are TRBV6-6 and TRBJ2-5; tentative D call: TRBD1 (6 bases). The V gene lost 7 bases and the J gene lost 2 bases, with 14 bases spanning the gap. This CDR3 is built from 14 residues. Germline V CDR1 and CDR2: MNHNY, SVGAGI (reference sequence). The CDR3 loop reads CASNTRTAQETQYF. CDR3 nucleotide sequence: TGTGCCAGCAACACAAGGACAGCTCAAGAGACCCAGTACTTC.

This chain connects TRBV6-1 to TRBJ1-1; D uncertain. Germline values: CDR1 MNHNS, CDR2 SASEGT. CDR3 length: 12 amino acids. V lost 2 bases and J lost 7, with 8 bases in between. CDR3 bases: TGTGCCAGCAGTGAACCCTACAGTGAAGCTTTCTTT. It codes for CASSEPYSEAFF.

The chain's CDR3 is CASSPGGARFTDTQYF. The CDR3 nucleotides read TGTGCCAGCAGCCCCGGGGGTGCGAGATTCACAGATACGCAGTATTTT. V gene TRBV7-8 combines with J gene TRBJ2-3, with D maybe TRBD2 (6 bases). This CDR3 is built from 16 residues. Trimming shortened V by 5 bases and J by 2 bases, and 17 bases separated the two germline ends. Looked up from germline, CDR1 is SGHVS and CDR2 is FQNEAQ.

The V and J genes are TRBV5-4 and TRBJ2-1, with TRBD2 matching over 8 bases. This CDR3 region has 16 residues. The junction had 11 bases not matched to a gene; V was cut back by 0 bases and J by 9 bases. The germline CDR1 and CDR2 sequences are SGHNT and YYREEE (reference sequence). CDR3 sequence (DNA): TGTGCCAGCAGCTTGGAGGTTGCGGGGGGCCGCGGTGAGCAGTTCTTC. Its translation: CASSLEVAGGRGEQFF.

The chain combines TRBV6-6 with TRBJ1-5, with 11 bases fitting TRBD1. Trimming took 4 bases from V and 5 from J; bases not matched to a gene: 7. The CDR3 covers 16 residues. Germline V lookup: CDR1 MNHNY, CDR2 SVGAGI (reference sequence). As DNA, the CDR3 is TGTGCCAGCAGTTCCGGGACAGGGGGACCTTATCAGCCCCAGCATTTT. Translated: CASSSGTGGPYQPQHF.

This sequence joins TRBV30 and TRBJ1-6, with no clear D. CDR3 length: 9 amino acids. The ends were cut back, 8 bases at V and 8 bases at J, with 4 bases in the middle. Germline V lookup: CDR1 GTSNPN, CDR2 SVGIG (reference sequence). The CDR3 nucleotides are TGTGCCCTAGATTCACCCCTCCACTTT. This encodes CALDSPLHF.

The J gene is TRBJ1-5, the V gene TRBV29-1; 9 bases fit TRBD1. This CDR3 comprises 14 residues. Germline V CDR1 and CDR2: SQVTM, ANQGSEA. Unmatched junction bases numbered 5, after V lost 4 bases and J lost 4 bases. CDR3 in amino acids: CSVVGTGFNQPQHF. The CDR3 DNA reads as TGCAGCGTTGTCGGGACAGGGTTTAATCAGCCCCAGCATTTT.

Only one count was recorded for this clone. The J gene is TRBJ2-3, the V gene TRBV18, with 8 bases fitting TRBD2. Unmatched junction bases numbered 11, after V lost 3 bases and J lost 9 bases. From germline, CDR1 is KGHSH and CDR2 LQKENI. The CDR3 is 15 residues long. CDR3 residues: CASSPEGLDFGTQYF. The CDR3 DNA reads TGTGCCAGCTCACCGGAGGGACTAGACTTTGGAACGCAGTATTTT.

V is TRBV5-4 and J is TRBJ1-3; 9 bases agree with TRBD1. Germline V gene lookup returns CDR1 SGHNT and CDR2 YYREEE (reference sequence). This CDR3 comprises 14 residues. V trimming: 4 bases; J trimming: 8 bases; junction bases outside the gene matches: 7. The CDR3 loop is CASSLRDRVDTIYF. CDR3 bases: TGTGCCAGCAGCCTGCGGGACAGGGTTGACACCATATATTTT.

J is TRBJ1-3 and V is TRBV6-5, with 7 nucleotides matching TRBD1. Germline CDR1 and CDR2: MNHEY and SVGAGI. The V and J ends lost 7 bases and 0 bases, in that order; junction bases with no gene match: 6. There are 15 residues in the CDR3. CDR3: CASKGDRSSGNTIYF. Written as DNA, the CDR3 is TGTGCCAGCAAGGGGGACAGAAGCTCTGGAAACACCATATATTTT.

The chain couples TRBV9 to TRBJ2-5; 9 bases are shared with TRBD2. The V segment lost 1 base and the J segment 5 bases; nucleotides outside the gene matches: 6. This CDR3 is 15 amino acids long. Germline CDR1 SGDLS, CDR2 YYNGEE. Here the CDR3 reads CASSVSPLAGETQYF. CDR3 nucleotide sequence: TGTGCCAGCAGCGTATCCCCCCTAGCGGGGGAGACCCAGTACTTC.

The rearrangement links TRBV2 to TRBJ2-7; 9 nucleotides agree with TRBD1. Germline assignment: CDR1 SNHLY and CDR2 FYNNEI. V trimming: 2 bases; J trimming: 3 bases; junction bases outside the gene matches: 2. The CDR3 spans 14 residues. The CDR3 spells CASSERTGVYEQYF. The CDR3 DNA reads as TGTGCCAGCAGTGAAAGGACAGGGGTCTACGAGCAGTACTTC.

In DNA form, the CDR3 reads TGCAGTGTCGGGACAGGGACCTTTCAGCCCCAGCATTTT. This translates into CSVGTGTFQPQHF. V usage is TRBV29-1 and J usage is TRBJ1-5; 9 bases are shared with TRBD1. The length of the CDR3 is 13 residues. CDR1 and CDR2 (germline): SQVTM, ANQGSEA.

V and J are TRBV6-5 and TRBJ1-1, with D perhaps matching TRBD1 (5 bases). The CDR3 loop spans 12 amino acids. Trimming stripped 6 bases from V and 5 bases from J, with 10 bases between. The germline CDR1 and CDR2 sequences are MNHEY and SVGAGI. The CDR3 spells CASSRGGTEAFF. The DNA for the CDR3 is TGTGCCAGCAGCCGGGGGGGTACTGAAGCTTTCTTT.

CDR3 sequence (DNA): TGTGCCAGTAGCGAACAGGGGGCCCATGGCTACACCTTC. This translates into CASSEQGAHGYTF. The chain has TRBV19 and TRBJ1-2; the match to TRBD1 covers 9 bases. Germline assignment: CDR1 LNHDA and CDR2 SQIVND (reference sequence). Trimming removed 6 bases from V and 6 bases from J; junction bases left unmatched: 5. The CDR3 loop spans 13 amino acids.

This clone has a handful of counts. The rearrangement links TRBV18 to TRBJ1-2, with a possible D match to TRBD1 (6 bases). V shed 6 bases and J shed 6 bases, with 20 bases lying between them. Germline CDR1 and CDR2: KGHSH and LQKENI. The CDR3 consists of 15 residues. CDR3 residues: CASSTGRRGSDGYTF. The CDR3 region has the DNA TGTGCCAGCTCCACCGGGAGGAGGGGGTCAGATGGCTACACCTTC.

The V and J genes are TRBV6-6 and TRBJ2-2; TRBD1 agrees at 9 bases. The J segment lost 7 bases and the V segment lost 5 bases, leaving 8 bases of the junction unmatched. The CDR3 is 15 amino acids. Germline V gives CDR1 MNHNY, CDR2 SVGAGI (reference sequence). The CDR3 sequence is CASSHRDRANGELFF. In nucleotides, the CDR3 is TGTGCCAGCAGTCACCGGGACAGGGCGAACGGGGAGCTGTTTTTT.

The chain carries TRBV4-1 and TRBJ2-2; no definite D call. The germline V gene has CDR1 MGHRA and CDR2 YSYEKL. CDR3 size: 14 residues. Trimming shortened V by 5 bases and J by 5 bases, and 12 bases separated the two germline ends. The CDR3, as DNA: TGCGCCAGCAGCGTACAGACCCATACCGGGGAGCTGTTTTTT. Translated: CASSVQTHTGELFF.

V gene TRBV7-6 combines with J gene TRBJ1-3, with D possibly being TRBD1 (6 bases). The germline V gene has CDR1 SGHVS and CDR2 FNYEAQ. V lost 5 bases and J 1 base, leaving 9 bases between the germline ends. The CDR3 length is 14 residues. The CDR3 DNA sequence: TGTGCCAGCAGCCCCGGGACATCTGGAAACACCATATATTTT. Encoded protein: CASSPGTSGNTIYF.

The chain links TRBV7-9 to TRBJ2-3; D is possibly TRBD1 (5 bases). The CDR3 loop spans 12 amino acids. Germline loops: CDR1 SEHNR, CDR2 FQNEAQ (reference sequence). Trimming left V 5 bases short and J 5 bases short, with 8 bases between. The CDR3, as DNA: TGTGCCAGCAGCCCGACAGAAGATACGCAGTATTTT. Protein sequence: CASSPTEDTQYF. The complete variable domain, with remaining parts taken from reference TRBV7-9 and TRBJ2-3, reads DTGVSQNPRHKITKRGQNVTFRCDPISEHNRLYWYRQTLGQGPEFLTYFQNEAQLEKSRLLSDRFSAERPKGSFSTLEIQRTEQGDSAMYLCASSPTEDTQYFGPGTRLTVL.

The J gene is TRBJ2-7, the V gene TRBV19; 10 nucleotides line up with TRBD1. The CDR3 spans 14 residues. After removal of 8 bases from V and 3 bases from J, the junction contained 7 bases not matched to a gene. Germline V lookup: CDR1 LNHDA, CDR2 SQIVND (reference sequence). Written as DNA, the CDR3 is TGTGCCAGTGGACCGGGACAGGGGATCTACGAGCAGTACTTC. It specifies CASGPGQGIYEQYF.

The chain couples TRBV5-5 to TRBJ2-2; 7 bases align to TRBD2. The CDR3 runs to 16 residues. V was pared by 7 bases and J by 5 bases, with 14 bases of the junction left unmatched. Germline-derived CDR1 and CDR2 are SGHKS and YYEKEE (reference sequence). The CDR3 coding sequence is TGTGCCAGCTCCTCCCGACTAGCAATAAGAACCGGGGAGCTGTTTTTT. As protein: CASSSRLAIRTGELFF.

The rearrangement links TRBV9 to TRBJ2-3; 9 bases match TRBD1. There are 15 residues in the CDR3. The germline V gene has CDR1 SGDLS and CDR2 YYNGEE. The trim removed 0 bases at V and 6 bases at J, leaving 5 bases unmatched. This chain's CDR3 is CASSVAGQGLDTQYF. The CDR3 coding sequence is TGTGCCAGCAGCGTAGCAGGACAGGGGTTGGATACGCAGTATTTT.

J is TRBJ2-1 and V is TRBV2; TRBD1 might be the D (7 bases). The germline V gene has CDR1 SNHLY and CDR2 FYNNEI. Trimming took 7 bases from V and 5 from J, leaving 21 bases between them. This CDR3 spans 16 amino acids. The CDR3 spells CASTRDSQRANNEQFF. The DNA of the CDR3 is TGTGCCAGCACACGGGACAGCCAGCGGGCAAACAATGAGCAGTTCTTC. Using reference TRBV2 and TRBJ2-1 for the parts outside the CDR3, the full variable domain is EPEVTQTPSHQVTQMGQEVILRCVPISNHLYFYWYRQILGQKVEFLVSFYNNEISEKSEIFDDQFSVERPDGSNFTLKIRSTKLEDSAMYFCASTRDSQRANNEQFFGPGTRLTVL.